This record looks at one TCR beta chain sequence and its context. Its antigen is unidentified. TCRdb re-analysed the RT-PCR reads in MiXCR, keeping a single row per CDR3 protein. In the table there are hundreds of thousands of distinct CDR3 sequences, about 25% of which are singletons. The sample comes from a study of response to subunit inactivated influenza vaccine. Study-wide results and limits: Every seasonal influenza vaccination brings in few new T cells, the authors suggested.

V was cut by 4 bases and J by 2 bases, with 10 bases left in between. This CDR3 is built from 13 residues. The V gene's germline CDR1 is SGHRS and CDR2 YFSETQ. The chain carries TRBV5-1 and TRBJ2-7; D is possibly TRBD1 (5 bases). The receptor comes from a man aged 50 or older who received an inactivated influenza vaccine. The sample consisted of CD4+ T cells sorted from PBMCs, taken 4 to 6 days after vaccination. CDR3 sequence reads: CASSVKTAYEQYF. CDR3 in DNA: TGCGCCAGCAGCGTGAAGACAGCCTACGAGCAGTACTTC.